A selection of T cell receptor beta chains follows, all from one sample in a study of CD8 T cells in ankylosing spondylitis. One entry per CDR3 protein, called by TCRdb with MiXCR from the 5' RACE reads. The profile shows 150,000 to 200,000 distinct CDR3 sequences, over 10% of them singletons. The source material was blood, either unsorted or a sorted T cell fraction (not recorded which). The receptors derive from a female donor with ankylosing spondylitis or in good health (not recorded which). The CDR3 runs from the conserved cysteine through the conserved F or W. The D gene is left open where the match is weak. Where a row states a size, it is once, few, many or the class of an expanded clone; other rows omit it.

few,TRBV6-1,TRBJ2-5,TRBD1,TGTGCCAGCAGTCCTACAGGGGGCATCGAGACCCAGTACTTC,CASSPTGGIETQYF
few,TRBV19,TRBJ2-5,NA,TGTGCCAGTAGGCACAGGGAACAAGAGACCCAGTACTTC,CASRHREQETQYF
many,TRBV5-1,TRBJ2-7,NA,TGCGCCAGCAGCTTGGACAGGGAGTACGAGCAGTACTTC,CASSLDREYEQYF
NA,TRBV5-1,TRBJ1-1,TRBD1,TGCGCCAGCAGCCCGGGACAGGGAGGGATGAACACTGAAGCTTTCTTT,CASSPGQGGMNTEAFF
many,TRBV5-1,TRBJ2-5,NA,TGCGCCAGCAGCTTGGACGGGAGAAGGCAAGAGACCCAGTACTTC,CASSLDGRRQETQYF
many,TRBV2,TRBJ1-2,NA,TGTGCCAGCAGTGACAGGGGTACCATTGGCTACACCTTC,CASSDRGTIGYTF
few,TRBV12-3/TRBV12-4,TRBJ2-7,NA,TGTGCCAGCAGTCGCAGTAACTACGAGCAGTACTTC,CASSRSNYEQYF
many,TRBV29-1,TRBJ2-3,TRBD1,TGCAGCCCGGGGACAGCCACAGATACGCAGTATTTT,CSPGTATDTQYF
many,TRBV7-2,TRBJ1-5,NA,TGTGCCAGCAGCTTAGATCCTGGAGGCCAGCCCCAGCATTTT,CASSLDPGGQPQHF
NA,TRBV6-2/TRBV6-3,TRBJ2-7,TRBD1,TGTGCCAGCAGTGACCCCGGGACAGGGTCTTCCTACGAGCAGTACTTC,CASSDPGTGSSYEQYF
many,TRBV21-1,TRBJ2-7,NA,TGTGCCAGCAACACTAAACCCGATTCCAGATCCTACGAGCAGTACTTC,CASNTKPDSRSYEQYF
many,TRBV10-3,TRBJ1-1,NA,TGTGCCATCAGTGCCCCGGGGGGCACTGAAGCTTTCTTT,CAISAPGGTEAFF
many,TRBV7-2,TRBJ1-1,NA,TGTGCCAGCAGCTTACAGCGGGGCCGGTACACTGAAGCTTTCTTT,CASSLQRGRYTEAFF
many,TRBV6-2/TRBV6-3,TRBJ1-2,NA,TGTGCCAGCAAATTCCGGGACGGCTATGGCTACACCTTC,CASKFRDGYGYTF
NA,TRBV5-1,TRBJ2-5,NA,TGCGCCAGCAGCTTGGATCAGGTGGTTCGGGGAGAGACCCAGTACTTC,CASSLDQVVRGETQYF
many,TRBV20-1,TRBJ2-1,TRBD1,TGCAGTTCCAACCCCAGGGACAGGTTCAATGAGCAGTTCTTC,CSSNPRDRFNEQFF
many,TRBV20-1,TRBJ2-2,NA,TGCAGTGCTAGTAACCCAACAAGCACCGGGGAGCTGTTTTTT,CSASNPTSTGELFF
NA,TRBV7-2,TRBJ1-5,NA,TGTGCCAGCAATACTCGGGGCGGTAATCAGCCCCAGCATTTT,CASNTRGGNQPQHF
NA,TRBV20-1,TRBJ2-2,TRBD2,TGCAGTGCTAGAGCCGGGACTAATGTCGGGGAGCTGTTTTTT,CSARAGTNVGELFF
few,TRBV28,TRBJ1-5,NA,TGTGCCAGCAGTTTAAAGGTTACGGGCCCCCAGCATTTT,CASSLKVTGPQHF
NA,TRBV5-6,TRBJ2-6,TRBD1,TGTGCCAGCAGCCACAGACCGGGACAGGGAACTGGGGCCAACGTCCTGACTTTC,CASSHRPGQGTGANVLTF
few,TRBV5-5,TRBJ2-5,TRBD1,TGTGCCAGCAGCCGGGGACAGGAAGAGACCCAGTACTTC,CASSRGQEETQYF
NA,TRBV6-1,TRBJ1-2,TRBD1,TGTGCCAGCAGTGAACGGACAGGGGGTCCCTATGGCTACACCTTC,CASSERTGGPYGYTF
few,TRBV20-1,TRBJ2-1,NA,TGCAGTGCTAGGAAGAACTCCTACAATGAGCAGTTCTTC,CSARKNSYNEQFF
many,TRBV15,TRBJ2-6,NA,TGTGCCACCAGCAGAGATCTGGCGGCCAACGTCCTGACTTTC,CATSRDLAANVLTF
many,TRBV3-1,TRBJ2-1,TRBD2,TGTGCCAGCAGCCAAGATCTTTATTCTAGCGGGCTCCCTAACAATGAGCAGTTCTTC,CASSQDLYSSGLPNNEQFF
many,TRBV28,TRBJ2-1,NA,TGTGCCAGCAGTTTGGGGTCCCTTTCAAGCGATGAGCAGTTCTTC,CASSLGSLSSDEQFF
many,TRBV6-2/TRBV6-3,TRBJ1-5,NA,TGTGCCAGCACCGACAGTCATAGCAATCAGCCCCAGCATTTT,CASTDSHSNQPQHF
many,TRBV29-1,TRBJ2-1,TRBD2,TGCAGCGTTGCCTGGACTAGCGGGATGTGGAGGTTCTTC,CSVAWTSGMWRFF
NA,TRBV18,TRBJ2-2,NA,TGTGCCAGCTCACCGAGAAGGATGAACACCGGGGAGCTGTTTTTT,CASSPRRMNTGELFF
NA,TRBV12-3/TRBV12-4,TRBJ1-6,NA,TGTGCCAGCAGGCTGACAGGAAGTAATTCACCCCTCCACTTT,CASRLTGSNSPLHF
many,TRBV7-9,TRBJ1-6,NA,TGTGCCAGCAGCTTATATTCGGGGCCGTCCTATAATTCACCCCTCCACTTT,CASSLYSGPSYNSPLHF
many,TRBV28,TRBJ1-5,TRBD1,TGTGCCAGCAGTTTATTGGGGGCCGGACGGGACAGGATTAGCTTCAATCAGCCCCAGCATTTT,CASSLLGAGRDRISFNQPQHF
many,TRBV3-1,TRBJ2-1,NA,TGTGCCAGCAGCTTGGACCAAGCGGTTAATGAGCAGTTCTTC,CASSLDQAVNEQFF
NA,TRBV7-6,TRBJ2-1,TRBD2,TGTGCCAGCAGCCCCGTAATCCCAGCGGGAGTTGAGCAGTTCTTC,CASSPVIPAGVEQFF
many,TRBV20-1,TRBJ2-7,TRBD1,TGCAGTGCTAGAGCCTCCGGGACAGGGGTCGGCTACGAGCAGTACTTC,CSARASGTGVGYEQYF
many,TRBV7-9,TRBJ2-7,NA,TGTGCCAGCAGCCCCGGACAGTACGAGCAGTACTTC,CASSPGQYEQYF
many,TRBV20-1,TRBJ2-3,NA,TGCAGTGCTAGTTCCGACCGCACAGATACGCAGTATTTT,CSASSDRTDTQYF
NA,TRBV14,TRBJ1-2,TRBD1,TGTGCCAGCAGCCCCAGGGGGCAGTATGGCTACACCTTC,CASSPRGQYGYTF
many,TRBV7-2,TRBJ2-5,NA,TGTGCCAGCAGCCGTCTTGGGGCAGAGACCCAGTACTTC,CASSRLGAETQYF
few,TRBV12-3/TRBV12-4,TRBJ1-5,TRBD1,TGTGCCAGCAGCCCTAGGACAGGGTGGCAGCCCCAGCATTTT,CASSPRTGWQPQHF
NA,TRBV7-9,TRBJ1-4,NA,TGTGCCAGCTGCAGGAACCCGGGGGAAAAACTGTTTTTT,CASCRNPGEKLFF
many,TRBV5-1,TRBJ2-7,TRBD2,TGCGCCAGCAGCTTGTCTAGCGGGAGCCTGCAGTACTTC,CASSLSSGSLQYF
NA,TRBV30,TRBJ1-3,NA,TGTGCCTGGAGTGAGAGGGGGGCTTCCCGAAACACCATAGATTTT,CAWSERGASRNTIDF
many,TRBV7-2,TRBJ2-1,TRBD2,TGTGCCAGCAACGGGGAGGGGTTGTCCAATGAGCAGTTCTTC,CASNGEGLSNEQFF
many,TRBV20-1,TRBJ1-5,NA,TGCAGTGCTAGGGGCGGGGGACGCGATCAGCCCCAGCATTTT,CSARGGGRDQPQHF
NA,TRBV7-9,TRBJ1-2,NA,TGTGCCAGCAGCCCCGGGTCCGACTATGGCTACACCTTC,CASSPGSDYGYTF
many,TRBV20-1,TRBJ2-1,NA,TGCAGTGCTAGAGATCTCCAGGGCAATGAGCAGTTCTTC,CSARDLQGNEQFF
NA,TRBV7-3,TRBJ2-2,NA,TGTGCCAGCGCCTCGCCGCGAAACACCGGGGAGCTGTTTTTT,CASASPRNTGELFF
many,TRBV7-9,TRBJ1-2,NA,TGTGCCAGCAGCTCGGGGGTTTACTATGGCTACACCTTC,CASSSGVYYGYTF
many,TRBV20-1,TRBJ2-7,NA,TGCAGTGCTAGAGATGAGGGGCGAGGAGCTGGCTACGAGCAGTACTTC,CSARDEGRGAGYEQYF
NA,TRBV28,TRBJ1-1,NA,TGTGCCAGCAGTTTCGGGCGAACTGAAGCTTTCTTT,CASSFGRTEAFF
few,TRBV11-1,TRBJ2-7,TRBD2,TGTGCCAGCAGCTTTCCCAGGACTAGCGGGATAAGCTCCTACGAGCAGTACTTC,CASSFPRTSGISSYEQYF
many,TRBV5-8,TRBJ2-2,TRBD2,TGTGCCATCTGGGGAGGGCCCAACACCGGGGAGCTGTTTTTT,CAIWGGPNTGELFF
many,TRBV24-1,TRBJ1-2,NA,TGTGCCACCAGTGATTTTACCCAGAACTATGGCTACACCTTC,CATSDFTQNYGYTF
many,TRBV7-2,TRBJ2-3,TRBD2,TGTGCCAGCAGCCCTAGACTAGCGGGAGGGGCAGATACGCAGTATTTT,CASSPRLAGGADTQYF
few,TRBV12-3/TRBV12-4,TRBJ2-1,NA,TGTGCCAGCAGTTTCTATAGCGACTACAATGAGCAGTTCTTC,CASSFYSDYNEQFF
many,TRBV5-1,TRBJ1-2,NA,TGCGCCAGCAGCGACGGAGGGCCATCCTATGGCTACACCTTC,CASSDGGPSYGYTF
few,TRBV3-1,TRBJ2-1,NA,TGTGCCACCAGCCAAGATCGGACGGGAGTGAGCGACAATGAGCAGTTCTTC,CATSQDRTGVSDNEQFF
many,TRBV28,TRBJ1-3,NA,TGTGCCAGCAGTTCGATGGGATTTAAGTCCGCTGGAAACACCATATATTTT,CASSSMGFKSAGNTIYF